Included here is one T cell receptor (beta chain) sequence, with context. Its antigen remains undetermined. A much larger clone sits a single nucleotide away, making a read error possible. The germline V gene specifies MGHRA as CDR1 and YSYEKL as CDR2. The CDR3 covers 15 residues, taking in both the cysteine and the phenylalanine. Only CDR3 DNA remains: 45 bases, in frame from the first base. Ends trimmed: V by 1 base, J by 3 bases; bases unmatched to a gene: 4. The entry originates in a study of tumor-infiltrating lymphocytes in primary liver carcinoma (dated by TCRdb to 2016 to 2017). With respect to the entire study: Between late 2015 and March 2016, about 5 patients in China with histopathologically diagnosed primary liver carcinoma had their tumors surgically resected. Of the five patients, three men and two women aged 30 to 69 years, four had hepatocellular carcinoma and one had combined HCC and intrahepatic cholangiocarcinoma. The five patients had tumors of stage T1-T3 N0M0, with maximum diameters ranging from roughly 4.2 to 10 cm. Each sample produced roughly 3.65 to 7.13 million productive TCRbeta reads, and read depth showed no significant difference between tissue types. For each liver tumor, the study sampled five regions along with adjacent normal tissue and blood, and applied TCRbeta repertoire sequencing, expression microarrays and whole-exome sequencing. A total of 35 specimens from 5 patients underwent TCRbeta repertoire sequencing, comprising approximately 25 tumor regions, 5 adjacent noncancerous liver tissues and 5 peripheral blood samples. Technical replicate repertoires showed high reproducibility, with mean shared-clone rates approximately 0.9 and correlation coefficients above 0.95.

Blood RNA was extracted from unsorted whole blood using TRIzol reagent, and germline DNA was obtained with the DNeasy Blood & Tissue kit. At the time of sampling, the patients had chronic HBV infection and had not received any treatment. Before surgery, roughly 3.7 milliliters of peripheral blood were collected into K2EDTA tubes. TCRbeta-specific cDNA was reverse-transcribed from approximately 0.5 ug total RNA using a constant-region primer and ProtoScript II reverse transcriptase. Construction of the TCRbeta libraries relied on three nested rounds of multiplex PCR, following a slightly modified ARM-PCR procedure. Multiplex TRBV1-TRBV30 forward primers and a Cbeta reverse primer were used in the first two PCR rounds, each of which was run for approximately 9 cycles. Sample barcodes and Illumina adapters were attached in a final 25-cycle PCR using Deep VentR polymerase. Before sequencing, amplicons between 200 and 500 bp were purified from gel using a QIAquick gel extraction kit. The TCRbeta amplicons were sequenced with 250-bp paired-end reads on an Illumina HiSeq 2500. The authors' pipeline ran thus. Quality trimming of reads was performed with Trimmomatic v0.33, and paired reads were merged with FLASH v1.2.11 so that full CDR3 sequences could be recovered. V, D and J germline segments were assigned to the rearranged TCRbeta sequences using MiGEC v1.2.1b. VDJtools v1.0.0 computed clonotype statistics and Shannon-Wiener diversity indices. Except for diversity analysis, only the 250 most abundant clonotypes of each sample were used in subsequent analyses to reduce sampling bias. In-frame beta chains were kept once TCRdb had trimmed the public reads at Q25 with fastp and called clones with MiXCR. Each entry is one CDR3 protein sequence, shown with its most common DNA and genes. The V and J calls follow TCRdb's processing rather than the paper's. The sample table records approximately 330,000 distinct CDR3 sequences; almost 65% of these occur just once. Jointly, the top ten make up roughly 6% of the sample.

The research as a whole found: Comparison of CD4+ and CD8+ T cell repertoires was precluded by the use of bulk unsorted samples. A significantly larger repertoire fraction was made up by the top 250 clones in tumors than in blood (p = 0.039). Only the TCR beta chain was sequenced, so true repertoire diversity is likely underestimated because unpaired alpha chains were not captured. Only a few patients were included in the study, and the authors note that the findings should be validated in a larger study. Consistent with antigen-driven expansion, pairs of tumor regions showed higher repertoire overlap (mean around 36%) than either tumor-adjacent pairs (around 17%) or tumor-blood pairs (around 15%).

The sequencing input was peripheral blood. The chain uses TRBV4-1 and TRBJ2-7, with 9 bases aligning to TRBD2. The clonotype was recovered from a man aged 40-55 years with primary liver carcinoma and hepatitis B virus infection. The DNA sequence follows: TGCGCCAGCAGCCAAGTGACTAGCGGTTACTACGAGCAGTACTTC. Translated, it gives CASSQVTSGYYEQYF.